This T cell receptor (beta chain) was recovered during a study of blood T cell repertoires in COVID-19. Sequenced by immunoSEQ multiplex PCR; TCRdb stores in-frame clones only, minus some. The table records 290,000 or so clones, around 83% of them present only once. CDR1 SNHLY and CDR2 FYNNEI come from the germline V gene. The CDR3 totals 13 residues. This TCR derives from a man between 40 and 49 years old who had been exposed to COVID-19. Sequencing input: PBMCs or T cells enriched from blood (not recorded which). J is TRBJ2-2 and V is TRBV2; a possible D gene is TRBD1 (5 bases). As DNA, the CDR3 is TGTGGGGGCAAAGCTAGTAGCACCGGGGAGCTGTTTTTT. Encoded protein: CGGKASSTGELFF.